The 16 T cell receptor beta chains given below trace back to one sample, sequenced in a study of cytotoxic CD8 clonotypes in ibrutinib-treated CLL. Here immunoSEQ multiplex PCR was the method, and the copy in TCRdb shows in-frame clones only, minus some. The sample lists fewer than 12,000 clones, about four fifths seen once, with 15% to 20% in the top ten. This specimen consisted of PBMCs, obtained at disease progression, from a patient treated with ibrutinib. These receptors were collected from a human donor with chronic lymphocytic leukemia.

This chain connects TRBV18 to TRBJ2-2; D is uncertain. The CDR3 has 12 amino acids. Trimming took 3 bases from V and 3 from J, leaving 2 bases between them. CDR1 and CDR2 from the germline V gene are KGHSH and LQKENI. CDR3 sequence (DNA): TGTGCCAGCTCACCCGACACCGGGGAGCTGTTTTTT. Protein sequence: CASSPDTGELFF.

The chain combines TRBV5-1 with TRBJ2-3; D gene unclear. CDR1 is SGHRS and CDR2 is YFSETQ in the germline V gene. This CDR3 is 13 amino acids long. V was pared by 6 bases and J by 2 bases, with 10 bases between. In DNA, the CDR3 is TGCGCCAGCAATCGGCGAACCACAGATACGCAGTATTTT. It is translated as CASNRRTTDTQYF.

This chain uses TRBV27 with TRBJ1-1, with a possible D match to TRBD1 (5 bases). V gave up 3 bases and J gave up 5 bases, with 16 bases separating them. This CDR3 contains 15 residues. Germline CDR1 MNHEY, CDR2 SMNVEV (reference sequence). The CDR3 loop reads CASSFQDTGGTEAFF. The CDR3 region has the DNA TGTGCCAGCAGTTTCCAGGACACGGGCGGAACTGAAGCTTTCTTT.

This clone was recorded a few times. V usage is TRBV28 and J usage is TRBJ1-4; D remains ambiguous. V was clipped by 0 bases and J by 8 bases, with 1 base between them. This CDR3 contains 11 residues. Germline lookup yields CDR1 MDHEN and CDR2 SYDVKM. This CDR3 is CASSLWEKLFF. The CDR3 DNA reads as TGTGCCAGCAGTTTATGGGAAAAACTGTTTTTT.

The CDR3 DNA sequence: TGTGCCAGTAAGCGGGGACTGAACACTGAAGCTTTCTTT. This translates into CASKRGLNTEAFF. The gene calls are TRBV19 and TRBJ1-1; TRBD1 is a possible D gene (5 bases). The CDR3 contains 13 residues. The germline CDR1 and CDR2 sequences are LNHDA and SQIVND (reference sequence). Trimming pared 7 bases from V and 0 bases from J, leaving 9 bases between.

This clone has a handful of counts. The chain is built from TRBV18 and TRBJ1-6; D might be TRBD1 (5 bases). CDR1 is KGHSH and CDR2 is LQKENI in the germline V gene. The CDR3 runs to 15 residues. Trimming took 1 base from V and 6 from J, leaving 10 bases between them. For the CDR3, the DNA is TGTGCCAGCTCACCACAGGGGCCTACTAATTCACCCCTCCACTTT. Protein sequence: CASSPQGPTNSPLHF.

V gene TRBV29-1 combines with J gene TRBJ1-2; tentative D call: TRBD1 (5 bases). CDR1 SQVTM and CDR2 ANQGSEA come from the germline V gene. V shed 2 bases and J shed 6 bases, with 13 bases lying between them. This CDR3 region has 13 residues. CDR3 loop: CSVEKVRGDGYTF. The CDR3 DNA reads TGCAGCGTTGAAAAAGTCCGGGGCGATGGCTACACCTTC.

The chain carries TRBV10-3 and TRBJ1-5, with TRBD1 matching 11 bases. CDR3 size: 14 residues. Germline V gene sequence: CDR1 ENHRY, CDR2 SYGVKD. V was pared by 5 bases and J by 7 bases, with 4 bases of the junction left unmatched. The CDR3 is CAISKDRGQQPQHF. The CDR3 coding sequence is TGTGCCATCAGTAAGGACAGGGGGCAACAGCCCCAGCATTTT.

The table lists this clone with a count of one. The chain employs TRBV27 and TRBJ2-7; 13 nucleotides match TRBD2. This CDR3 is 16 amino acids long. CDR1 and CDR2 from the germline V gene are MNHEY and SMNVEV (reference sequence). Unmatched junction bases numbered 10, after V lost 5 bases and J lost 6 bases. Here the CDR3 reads CASSPYGTSGMIEQYF. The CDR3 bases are TGTGCCAGCAGTCCCTACGGGACTAGCGGGATGATCGAGCAGTACTTC.

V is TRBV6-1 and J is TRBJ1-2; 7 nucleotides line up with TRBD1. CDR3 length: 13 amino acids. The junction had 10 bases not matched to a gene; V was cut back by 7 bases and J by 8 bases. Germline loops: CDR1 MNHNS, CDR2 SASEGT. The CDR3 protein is CASNGPTGLGYTF. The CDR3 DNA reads TGTGCCAGCAACGGACCGACAGGGTTGGGCTACACCTTC.

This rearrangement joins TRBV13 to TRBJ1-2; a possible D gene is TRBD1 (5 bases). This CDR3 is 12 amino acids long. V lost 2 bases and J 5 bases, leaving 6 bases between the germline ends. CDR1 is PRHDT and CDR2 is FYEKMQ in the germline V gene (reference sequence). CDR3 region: CASSLSGYGYTF. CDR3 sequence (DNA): TGTGCCAGCAGCTTATCAGGGTATGGCTACACCTTC.

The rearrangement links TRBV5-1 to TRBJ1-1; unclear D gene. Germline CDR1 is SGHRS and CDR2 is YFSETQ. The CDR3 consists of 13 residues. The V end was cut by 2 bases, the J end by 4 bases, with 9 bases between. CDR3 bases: TGCGCCAGCAGCTTTGTGTCGAGCACTGAAGCTTTCTTT. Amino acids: CASSFVSSTEAFF.

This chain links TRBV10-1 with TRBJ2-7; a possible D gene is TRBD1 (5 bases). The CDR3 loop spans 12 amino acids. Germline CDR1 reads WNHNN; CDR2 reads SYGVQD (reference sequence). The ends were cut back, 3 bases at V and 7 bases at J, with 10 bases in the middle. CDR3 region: CASSDPGREQYF. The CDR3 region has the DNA TGCGCCAGCAGTGACCCAGGGCGGGAGCAGTACTTC.

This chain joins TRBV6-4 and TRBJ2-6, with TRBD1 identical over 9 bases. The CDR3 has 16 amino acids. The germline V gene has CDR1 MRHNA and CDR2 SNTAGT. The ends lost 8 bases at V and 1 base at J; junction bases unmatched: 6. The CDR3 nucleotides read TGTGCCAGCTCTCCACAGGGGGCTTCTGGGGCCAACGTCCTGACTTTC. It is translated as CASSPQGASGANVLTF.

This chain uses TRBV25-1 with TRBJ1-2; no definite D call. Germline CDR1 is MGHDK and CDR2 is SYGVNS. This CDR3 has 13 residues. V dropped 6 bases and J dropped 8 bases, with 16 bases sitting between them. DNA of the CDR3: TGTGCCAGCAGCCCACCATCGGGATGGGGCTACACCTTC. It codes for CASSPPSGWGYTF.

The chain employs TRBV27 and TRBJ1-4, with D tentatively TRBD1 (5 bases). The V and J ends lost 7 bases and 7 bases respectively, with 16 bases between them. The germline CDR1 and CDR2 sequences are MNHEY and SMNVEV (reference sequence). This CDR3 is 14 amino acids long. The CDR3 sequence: CASTSGGSSEKLFF. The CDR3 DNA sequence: TGTGCCAGCACATCGGGGGGTTCGAGTGAAAAACTGTTTTTT.